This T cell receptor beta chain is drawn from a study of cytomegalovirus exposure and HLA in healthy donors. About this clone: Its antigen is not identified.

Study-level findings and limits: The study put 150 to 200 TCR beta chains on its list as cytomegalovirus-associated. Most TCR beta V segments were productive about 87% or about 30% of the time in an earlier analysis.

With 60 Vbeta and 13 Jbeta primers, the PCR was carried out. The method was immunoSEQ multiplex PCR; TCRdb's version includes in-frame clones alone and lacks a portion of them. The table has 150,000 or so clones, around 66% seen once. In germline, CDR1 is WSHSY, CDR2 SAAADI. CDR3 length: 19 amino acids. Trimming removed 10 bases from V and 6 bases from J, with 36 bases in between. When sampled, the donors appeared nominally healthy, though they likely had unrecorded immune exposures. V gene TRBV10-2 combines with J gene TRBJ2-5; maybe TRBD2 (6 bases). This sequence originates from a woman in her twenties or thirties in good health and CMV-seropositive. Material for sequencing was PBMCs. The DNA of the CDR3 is TGCGCCACACCGGGGGTGTGCCAAACGCTGGGCCAGAGGCTTAAGACCCAGTACTTC. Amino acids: CATPGVCQTLGQRLKTQYF.